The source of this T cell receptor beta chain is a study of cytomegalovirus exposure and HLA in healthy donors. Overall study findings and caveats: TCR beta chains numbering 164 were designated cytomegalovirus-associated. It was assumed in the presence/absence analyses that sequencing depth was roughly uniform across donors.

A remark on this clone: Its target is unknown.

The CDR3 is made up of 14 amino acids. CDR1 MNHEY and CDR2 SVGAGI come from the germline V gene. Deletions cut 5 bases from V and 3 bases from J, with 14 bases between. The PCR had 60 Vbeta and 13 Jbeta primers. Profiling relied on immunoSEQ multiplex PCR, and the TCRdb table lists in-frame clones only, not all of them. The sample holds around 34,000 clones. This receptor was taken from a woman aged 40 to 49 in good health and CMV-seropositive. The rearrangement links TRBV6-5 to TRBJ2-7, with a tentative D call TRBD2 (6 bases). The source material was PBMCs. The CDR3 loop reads CASSQIAEVYEQYF. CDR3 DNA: TGTGCCAGCAGTCAAATAGCGGAAGTCTACGAGCAGTACTTC.